This paragraph reports one TCR beta chain. Its antigen is not identified. The sample comes from a study of cytomegalovirus exposure and HLA in healthy donors. The study, taken as a whole, reports: At a 0.05 false discovery rate, a later analysis found 18,000 or so TCR beta sequences to be associated with HLA alleles. In an earlier analysis, productive rearrangement rates for most beta V segments clustered near 87% or 30%. With later analysis, a missense DCLRE1C variant became linked to TCR beta V- and J-gene trimming.

Although they were nominally healthy when sampled, donors likely had unrecorded immune exposures. The PCR made use of 60 Vbeta and 13 Jbeta primers. Profiled with immunoSEQ multiplex PCR; TCRdb holds only in-frame clones, not every one. The sample consists of around 100,000 clones, 74% of them appearing once. Germline CDR1 reads SGHTA; CDR2 reads FQGTGA. The CDR3 spans 12 residues. V was shortened by 5 bases and J by 13 bases, with 15 bases between the two germline ends. Sample: PBMCs. The TCR originated in a man aged 45-60 years in good health and CMV-seropositive. This chain connects TRBV7-3 to TRBJ2-1; tentatively, D is TRBD1 (6 bases). In nucleotides, the CDR3 is TGTGCCAGCAGCGACCGTTCGGACAGCCAGTTCTTC. Translation: CASSDRSDSQFF.